Shown below are 32 T cell receptor beta chains from a single sample sequenced in a study of blood T cell repertoires in COVID-19. Data came from immunoSEQ multiplex PCR; TCRdb stores just in-frame clones and leaves some out. The sample has hundreds of thousands of clones, 80% to 90% seen once. Material: peripheral blood. The receptor source for this set is a woman in her sixties with COVID-19, enrolled during active disease.

The chain is built from TRBV10-2 and TRBJ2-7, with 9 bases that match TRBD1. This CDR3 comprises 16 residues. The germline V gene has CDR1 WSHSY and CDR2 SAAADI. V was pared by 6 bases and J by 4 bases, with 13 bases of the junction left unmatched. For the CDR3, the DNA is TGCGCCAGCAGCGGACAACACAGGGGGCTAACTTACGAGCAGTACTTC. Translation: CASSGQHRGLTYEQYF.

CDR3 sequence reads: CASSLLGQGGEQYF. CDR3 DNA: TGTGCCAGCAGTTTACTCGGACAGGGGGGCGAGCAGTACTTC. The chain combines TRBV27 with TRBJ2-7; 10 positions match TRBD1. With 2 bases clipped from V and 6 bases from J, the junction kept 4 bases outside the gene matches. The germline gives CDR1 MNHEY, CDR2 SMNVEV (reference sequence). CDR3 length equals 14 residues.

CDR3 in amino acids: CASSVAAGRYEQYF. CDR3 nucleotide sequence: TGTGCCAGCAGCGTAGCGGCAGGGCGGTACGAGCAGTACTTC. The chain has TRBV9 and TRBJ2-7; maybe TRBD1 (5 bases). V was shortened by 0 bases and J by 4 bases, with 11 bases between the two germline ends. Germline V gives CDR1 SGDLS, CDR2 YYNGEE. The CDR3 extends over 14 amino acids.

This clone was observed a single time. The chain is built from TRBV6-5 and TRBJ1-6; no clear D gene. The V and J ends lost 6 bases and 5 bases respectively, with 14 bases between them. Per the germline V gene, CDR1 is MNHEY and CDR2 is SVGAGI. This CDR3 region has 15 residues. CDR3 region: CASREPRINNSPLHF. CDR3 DNA sequence: TGTGCCAGCAGGGAGCCGCGGATTAATAATTCACCCCTCCACTTT.

The chain has TRBV11-2 and TRBJ2-5, with D maybe TRBD2 (5 bases). Germline values: CDR1 SGHAT, CDR2 FQNNGV. V was cut by 5 bases and J by 2 bases, with 21 bases left in between. This CDR3 is built from 17 residues. The CDR3 spells CASSPGYIRGGQETQYF. CDR3 coding DNA: TGTGCCAGCAGCCCCGGCTACATTCGGGGTGGGCAAGAGACCCAGTACTTC.

This clone was counted once. The CDR3 sequence: CASSSGLANEQFF. Written as DNA, the CDR3 is TGTGCCAGCAGCTCGGGACTAGCCAATGAGCAGTTCTTC. This chain links TRBV5-4 with TRBJ2-1; 9 bases agree with TRBD2. CDR3 size: 13 residues. Germline CDR1 SGHNT, CDR2 YYREEE (reference sequence). V shed 3 bases, J shed 6 bases, and the junction held 1 base outside the gene matches.

For this clone: Other DNA sequences of this sample code for an identical CDR3. The CDR3 sequence is CASSLFQQETQYF. In DNA, the CDR3 is TGCGCCAGCAGCTTATTCCAACAAGAGACCCAGTACTTC. The chain uses TRBV5-1 and TRBJ2-5; D gene uncertain. Germline assignment: CDR1 SGHRS and CDR2 YFSETQ. CDR3 length: 13 residues. V was shortened by 2 bases and J by 2 bases, with 7 bases between the two germline ends.

This sequence joins TRBV29-1 and TRBJ1-1; possibly TRBD1 for D (5 bases). CDR1 and CDR2 from the germline V gene are SQVTM and ANQGSEA. With 2 bases removed from V and 4 bases from J, the gap between germline ends came to 11 bases. The CDR3 length is 13 residues. CDR3 coding DNA: TGCAGCGTTGAACCGTCGGGGGTCACTGAAGCTTTCTTT. Protein: CSVEPSGVTEAFF. The full variable domain, in which reference TRBV29-1 and TRBJ1-1 provide the parts outside the CDR3, is SAVISQKPSRDICQRGTSLTIQCQVDSQVTMMFWYRQQPGQSLTLIATANQGSEATYESGFVIDKFPISRPNLTFSTLTVSNMSPEDSSIYLCSVEPSGVTEAFFGQGTRLTVV.

The gene calls are TRBV6-5 and TRBJ2-7; 10 positions match TRBD1. CDR1 and CDR2 (germline): MNHEY, SVGAGI. After removal of 0 bases from V and 6 bases from J, the junction contained 5 bases not matched to a gene. This CDR3 is 15 amino acids long. Written as DNA, the CDR3 is TGTGCCAGCAGTTACTCGGACAGGGGGATCAGCGAGCAGTACTTC. Protein product: CASSYSDRGISEQYF.

This clone came up once. The chain recombines TRBV7-8 with TRBJ1-1, with D possibly matching TRBD1 (5 bases). V shed 6 bases and J shed 0 bases, with 20 bases lying between them. The CDR3 has 17 residues. Germline assignment: CDR1 SGHVS and CDR2 FQNEAQ. Here the CDR3 reads CASSSFGGTILNTEAFF. In DNA form, the CDR3 reads TGTGCCAGCAGTTCGTTTGGGGGGACGATCTTGAACACTGAAGCTTTCTTT.

DNA for the CDR3: TGTGCCAGCAGCCGGAGAGGGAACACCATATATTTT. It encodes CASSRRGNTIYF. The V call is TRBV7-9, the J call TRBJ1-3; the D is unclear. Per germline, CDR1 SEHNR and CDR2 FQNEAQ (reference sequence). The CDR3 spans 12 residues. Trimming removed 5 bases from V and 7 bases from J, with 9 bases in between.

The chain recombines TRBV5-6 with TRBJ1-2; 9 bases line up with TRBD1. Germline CDR1 and CDR2: SGHDT and YYEEEE. The CDR3 spans 14 residues. With 2 bases clipped from V and 3 bases from J, the junction kept 2 bases outside the gene matches. The CDR3 DNA sequence: TGTGCCAGCAGCTTTGGACAGGGGCACTATGGCTACACCTTC. It specifies CASSFGQGHYGYTF.

This chain joins TRBV19 and TRBJ2-3, with 11 bases matching TRBD2. The germline gives CDR1 LNHDA, CDR2 SQIVND (reference sequence). This CDR3 has 15 amino acids. The J segment lost 7 bases and the V segment lost 3 bases, leaving 6 bases of the junction unmatched. CDR3 nucleotide sequence: TGTGCCAGTAGTATCCTAGCGGGGGGTTCTAATACGCAGTATTTT. Its translation is CASSILAGGSNTQYF.

The chain carries TRBV10-3 and TRBJ2-1; D not resolved. The CDR3 runs to 12 residues. Trimming removed 6 bases at V and 7 bases at J, with 10 bases between. CDR1 and CDR2 from the germline V gene are ENHRY and SYGVKD. In DNA form, the CDR3 reads TGTGCCATCAGCCCCGCCGGGAATGAGCAGTTCTTC. Translation: CAISPAGNEQFF.

This clone turned up a few times. The chain combines TRBV5-4 with TRBJ1-2; 7 positions agree with TRBD1. The CDR3 is 12 amino acids. Trimming removed 2 bases from V and 7 bases from J; junction bases left unmatched: 2. Looked up from germline, CDR1 is SGHNT and CDR2 is YYREEE (reference sequence). CDR3 in DNA: TGTGCCAGCAGCTTTGACAGGGCTGGCTACACCTTC. Translated, it gives CASSFDRAGYTF. The complete variable domain, with remaining parts taken from reference TRBV5-4 and TRBJ1-2, reads ETGVTQSPTHLIKTRGQQVTLRCSSQSGHNTVSWYQQALGQGPQFIFQYYREEENGRGNFPPRFSGLQFPNYSSELNVNALELDDSALYLCASSFDRAGYTFGSGTRLTVV.

The genes are TRBV29-1 and TRBJ1-4, with TRBD1 identical over 10 bases. Germline CDR1 reads SQVTM; CDR2 reads ANQGSEA. V trimming: 0 bases; J trimming: 4 bases; junction bases outside the gene matches: 5. The CDR3 extends over 16 amino acids. The CDR3 DNA sequence: TGCAGCGTTGAAGATCCGGGGACAGGGGATAATGAAAAACTGTTTTTT. It translates to CSVEDPGTGDNEKLFF.

This chain links TRBV7-3 with TRBJ2-2; 8 positions match TRBD1. CDR3 length: 15 amino acids. Germline-derived CDR1 and CDR2 are SGHTA and FQGTGA. V dropped 6 bases and J dropped 0; count of bases not matched to a gene: 3. CDR3 amino acids: CASRRDRTNTGELFF. CDR3 sequence (DNA): TGTGCCAGCAGAAGGGACAGGACGAACACCGGGGAGCTGTTTTTT.

Details on this clone: A read error may produce the germline difference seen at one junction end. This chain links TRBV7-3 with TRBJ2-3; possibly TRBD2 for D (7 bases). Germline CDR1 and CDR2: SGHTA and FQGTGA. The CDR3 spans 17 residues. The CDR3 bases are TGTGCCAGCAGCGTAACGCTAAGGGGGGGGCCCACAGATACGCAGTATTTT. It is translated as CASSVTLRGGPTDTQYF.

This clone showed up just a few times. Germline is not matched at one junction end, which may reflect a read error. The chain employs TRBV6-1 and TRBJ1-6; TRBD1 might be the D (5 bases). This CDR3 is 14 amino acids long. Germline CDR1 is MNHNS and CDR2 is SASEGT. CDR3 coding DNA: TGTGCCAGCAGGGAAGACAGCCGTATTTCACCCCTCCACTTT. It specifies CASREDSRISPLHF.

The chain employs TRBV9 and TRBJ2-7; TRBD2 matches 7 bases. V lost 3 bases, J lost 2 bases, and 11 bases stayed unmatched. This CDR3 has 16 amino acids. Germline V gene lookup returns CDR1 SGDLS and CDR2 YYNGEE. CDR3 DNA: TGTGCCAGCAGCGCGGCTGGAGGGCTAGCGGCCTACGAGCAGTACTTC. It is translated as CASSAAGGLAAYEQYF.

CDR3 sequence: CASSQRQGSSYEQYF. The CDR3 DNA reads TGTGCCAGCAGCCAAAGACAGGGGAGCTCCTACGAGCAGTACTTC. The rearrangement uses TRBV7-9 and TRBJ2-7, with 8 bases identical to TRBD1. This CDR3 comprises 15 residues. CDR1 and CDR2 (germline): SEHNR, FQNEAQ (reference sequence). The junction had 6 bases not matched to a gene; V was cut back by 5 bases and J by 0 bases.

This clone was counted once. This chain connects TRBV5-8 to TRBJ1-1; TRBD1 matches at 7 bases. The length of the CDR3 is 14 residues. Germline CDR1 reads SGHTS; CDR2 reads YDEGEE. With V trimmed by 0 bases and J by 5 bases, 4 bases remained unmatched. The CDR3 bases are TGTGCCAGCAGCTTGGGTGACAGGGTGACTGAAGCTTTCTTT. Translation gives CASSLGDRVTEAFF.

The chain is built from TRBV10-3 and TRBJ1-1; a possible D gene is TRBD1 (5 bases). Per germline, CDR1 ENHRY and CDR2 SYGVKD. The CDR3 loop spans 16 amino acids. Trimming cost V 3 bases and J 0 bases, with 14 bases left between them. The CDR3 region is CAISDSSGRVNTEAFF. In DNA, the CDR3 is TGTGCCATCAGTGATTCGTCAGGGAGGGTGAACACTGAAGCTTTCTTT.

V is TRBV4-1 and J is TRBJ2-7; the match to TRBD1 covers 7 bases. CDR3 length equals 14 residues. Germline CDR1 MGHRA, CDR2 YSYEKL. With V trimmed by 1 base and J by 6 bases, 6 bases remained unmatched. CDR3 sequence: CASSQVGRGSEQYF. In DNA form, the CDR3 reads TGCGCCAGCAGCCAAGTGGGCAGGGGGTCCGAGCAGTACTTC.

The CDR3 sequence is CASSPRASGGPADTQYF. The CDR3 bases are TGTGCCAGCAGCCCACGGGCTAGCGGGGGGCCCGCAGATACGCAGTATTTT. This chain connects TRBV7-6 to TRBJ2-3, with 11 bases identical to TRBD2. The trim removed 5 bases at V and 4 bases at J, leaving 11 bases unmatched. The CDR3 extends over 17 amino acids. The germline CDR1 and CDR2 sequences are SGHVS and FNYEAQ.

The gene calls are TRBV7-6 and TRBJ2-7; 7 bases map to TRBD1. With V trimmed by 4 bases and J by 4 bases, 10 bases remained unmatched. The CDR3 totals 15 residues. Germline CDR1 and CDR2: SGHVS and FNYEAQ. The CDR3 reads CASSSQTGKGYEQYF. The CDR3, as DNA: TGTGCCAGCAGCTCCCAGACAGGGAAAGGGTACGAGCAGTACTTC.

V gene TRBV15 combines with J gene TRBJ1-2; possible D gene TRBD1, 6 bases. The CDR3 length is 15 residues. Trimming left V 4 bases short and J 1 base short, with 13 bases between. Germline V lookup: CDR1 LNHNV, CDR2 YYDKDF (reference sequence). This chain's CDR3 is CATSKRDTVNYGYTF. In DNA form, the CDR3 reads TGTGCCACCAGCAAACGGGACACGGTTAACTATGGCTACACCTTC.

The chain is built from TRBV5-1 and TRBJ1-6; 9 nucleotides align to TRBD1. The CDR3 runs 14 residues. J gave up 1 base and V 7 bases, and 0 bases lay outside the gene matches. Germline V lookup: CDR1 SGHRS, CDR2 YFSETQ. The CDR3 sequence is CASGTGSYNSPLHF. The CDR3, as DNA: TGCGCCAGCGGGACAGGGTCCTATAATTCACCCCTCCACTTT.

This clone was seen a few times. This chain links TRBV6-5 with TRBJ2-2; 7 bases map to TRBD2. Germline trimming cut 4 bases from V and 7 bases from J; bases unmatched to any gene: 12. Germline assignment: CDR1 MNHEY and CDR2 SVGAGI. The CDR3 sequence is 16 residues long. CDR3 coding DNA: TGTGCCAGCAGTTCCCAGCGGGGTCGGTATGGCGGGGAGCTGTTTTTT. Translating it yields CASSSQRGRYGGELFF.

This chain connects TRBV9 to TRBJ2-3; 8 bases agree with TRBD1. V lost 0 bases to trimming and J lost 4 bases; unmatched junction nucleotides: 7. Germline CDR1 is SGDLS and CDR2 is YYNGEE. This CDR3 is built from 16 residues. The CDR3 protein is CASSVGAGGRADTQYF. CDR3 sequence (DNA): TGTGCCAGCAGCGTAGGGGCAGGGGGCCGAGCAGATACGCAGTATTTT.

J is TRBJ1-1 and V is TRBV2; maybe TRBD1 (5 bases). The CDR3 is 16 residues long. Trimming cost V 3 bases and J 4 bases, with 18 bases left between them. Germline V lookup: CDR1 SNHLY, CDR2 FYNNEI. In DNA form, the CDR3 reads TGTGCCAGCAGTGACCGGGGGTTGTCCGTGGGCACTGAAGCTTTCTTT. This sequence encodes CASSDRGLSVGTEAFF.

The chain uses TRBV19 and TRBJ1-5; 9 positions match TRBD1. Germline V gives CDR1 LNHDA, CDR2 SQIVND (reference sequence). The CDR3 consists of 15 residues. With 4 bases clipped from V and 9 bases from J, the junction kept 10 bases outside the gene matches. Written as DNA, the CDR3 is TGTGCCAGTAGTAACCCGGGACAGGGCCTGGTGCCCCAGCATTTT. Protein: CASSNPGQGLVPQHF.